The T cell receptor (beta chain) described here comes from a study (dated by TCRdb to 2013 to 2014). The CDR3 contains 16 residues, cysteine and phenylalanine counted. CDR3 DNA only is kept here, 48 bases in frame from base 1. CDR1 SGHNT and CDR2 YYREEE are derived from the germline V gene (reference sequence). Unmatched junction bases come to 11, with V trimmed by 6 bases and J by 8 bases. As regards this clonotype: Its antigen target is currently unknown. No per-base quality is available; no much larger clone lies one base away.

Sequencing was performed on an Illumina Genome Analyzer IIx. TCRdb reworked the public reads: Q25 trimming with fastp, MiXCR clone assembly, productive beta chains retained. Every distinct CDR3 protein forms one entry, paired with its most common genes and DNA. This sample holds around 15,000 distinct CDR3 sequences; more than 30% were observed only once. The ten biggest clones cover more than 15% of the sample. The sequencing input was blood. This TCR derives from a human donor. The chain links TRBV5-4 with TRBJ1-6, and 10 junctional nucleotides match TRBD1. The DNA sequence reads TGTGCCAGCAACCAAGTAAGCGGGACAGGGGATTCACCCCTCCACTTT. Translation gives CASNQVSGTGDSPLHF.